Following are 12 T cell receptor beta chains from one sample sequenced in a study of T cell responses to AZD1222 COVID-19 vaccine. Assay used: immunoSEQ multiplex PCR; TCRdb lists only in-frame clones, some missing. This sample has 100,000 to 150,000 clones, with 90% found just once. The sample here was peripheral blood, taken on day 0 of AZD1222 vaccination. These receptors all stem from an adult in good health.

This clone was found once. This chain uses TRBV24-1 with TRBJ1-4; no clear D gene. V was cut by 3 bases and J by 8 bases, with 21 bases left in between. This CDR3 contains 17 residues. CDR1 is KGHDR, CDR2 SFDVKD, per germline. The CDR3 region has the DNA TGTGCCACCAGTGATAACCTCTCCGGTTTTGGGCCGGAAAAACTGTTTTTT. The encoded protein is CATSDNLSGFGPEKLFF.

V is TRBV15 and J is TRBJ2-1; a possible D gene is TRBD1 (5 bases). The CDR3 loop spans 14 amino acids. V was shortened by 9 bases and J by 1 base, with 13 bases between the two germline ends. CDR1 is LNHNV, CDR2 YYDKDF, per germline (reference sequence). In nucleotides, the CDR3 is TGTGCCACAAGACAGTTTAGTTCCTACAATGAGCAGTTCTTC. It specifies CATRQFSSYNEQFF.

The chain joins TRBV4-2 to TRBJ1-5; D call uncertain. The germline V gene encodes CDR1 LGHNA and CDR2 YNFKEQ. Trimming left V 0 bases short and J 4 bases short, with 7 bases between. The CDR3 has 14 residues. CDR3 sequence (DNA): TGTGCCAGCAGCCAAGATGACAATAATCAGCCCCAGCATTTT. As protein: CASSQDDNNQPQHF.

The chain couples TRBV29-1 to TRBJ1-1; D possibly corresponds to TRBD1 (5 bases). CDR1 and CDR2 from the germline V gene are SQVTM and ANQGSEA. The CDR3 length is 13 residues. Trimming took 2 bases from V and 6 from J, leaving 13 bases between them. CDR3 protein: CSVEIGAFAEAFF. In DNA form, the CDR3 reads TGCAGCGTTGAAATCGGGGCTTTCGCTGAAGCTTTCTTT.

In its sample, this clone was seen once. Other DNA sequences within the sample encode an identical CDR3. The chain carries TRBV6-5 and TRBJ1-3, with 7 bases matching TRBD1. Germline CDR1 is MNHEY and CDR2 is SVGAGI. The CDR3 is 14 residues long. The V gene end was trimmed by 6 bases and the J gene end by 0 bases; junction bases not matched to a gene: 2. The CDR3 region is CASRTGNSGNTIYF. CDR3 in DNA: TGTGCCAGCAGGACAGGGAACTCTGGAAACACCATATATTTT.

The CDR3 is CSASGDREYTGELFF. The CDR3 bases are TGCAGTGCTAGTGGGGACAGGGAGTACACCGGGGAGCTGTTTTTT. The chain combines TRBV20-1 with TRBJ2-2, with 9 bases that match TRBD1. The trim removed 3 bases at V and 3 bases at J, leaving 5 bases unmatched. This CDR3 comprises 15 residues. The germline CDR1 and CDR2 sequences are DFQATT and SNEGSKA (reference sequence).

There are a few counts of this clone. The chain is built from TRBV12-3 or TRBV12-4 and TRBJ2-7, with TRBD1 matching over 9 bases. Unmatched junction bases numbered 2, after V lost 5 bases and J lost 3 bases. The CDR3 is 13 amino acids. In nucleotides, the CDR3 is TGTGCCAGCAGTCGGGACAGGGACTACGAGCAGTACTTC. Protein: CASSRDRDYEQYF.

The rearrangement links TRBV6-5 to TRBJ1-1; 8 bases map to TRBD1. The CDR3 sequence is 12 residues long. Unmatched junction bases numbered 3, after V lost 2 bases and J lost 10 bases. Germline V gene sequence: CDR1 MNHEY, CDR2 SVGAGI. CDR3 in DNA: TGTGCCAGCAGTTACCGACAGGGGACAGCTTTCTTT. Translating gives CASSYRQGTAFF.

This chain's CDR3 is CASSSGQRAAQYF. The CDR3 DNA reads as TGCGCCAGCAGCTCGGGACAGCGAGCAGCCCAGTACTTC. The V and J genes are TRBV5-1 and TRBJ2-5, with 7 bases matching TRBD1. CDR1 is SGHRS, CDR2 YFSETQ, per germline. Trimming removed 3 bases from V and 9 bases from J; junction bases left unmatched: 8. CDR3 length: 13 residues. Full variable domain (rest looked up from reference TRBV5-1 and TRBJ2-5): KAGVTQTPRYLIKTRGQQVTLSCSPISGHRSVSWYQQTPGQGLQFLFEYFSETQRNKGNFPGRFSGRQFSNSRSEMNVSTLELGDSALYLCASSSGQRAAQYFGPGTRLLVL.

This chain connects TRBV28 to TRBJ2-6; D may be TRBD2 (5 bases). The CDR3 totals 15 residues. Germline assignment: CDR1 MDHEN and CDR2 SYDVKM. Trimming pared 5 bases from V and 2 bases from J, leaving 10 bases between. The CDR3 spells CASSLRGTGANVLTF. The DNA for the CDR3 is TGTGCCAGCAGTCTTAGAGGGACTGGGGCCAACGTCCTGACTTTC.

Only one count was recorded for this clone. The V and J genes are TRBV4-1 and TRBJ2-2; D not certain. Per germline, CDR1 MGHRA and CDR2 YSYEKL. Between the trimmed V and J ends, which lost 7 bases and 1 base, there was a span of 7 bases. The CDR3 is 13 residues long. The CDR3: CASTDRNTGELFF. The CDR3 DNA reads as TGCGCCAGCACCGACCGGAACACCGGGGAGCTGTTTTTT.

The V call is TRBV5-4, the J call TRBJ1-1, with D tentatively TRBD1 (5 bases). This CDR3 region has 14 residues. Germline CDR1 is SGHNT and CDR2 is YYREEE (reference sequence). V lost 4 bases, J lost 10 bases, and 20 bases lay in between. Here the CDR3 reads CASSRDRLVSGAFF. The CDR3, as DNA: TGTGCCAGCAGCCGGGACCGGCTAGTTAGTGGAGCTTTCTTT.